A selection of T cell receptor beta chains follows, all from one sample in a study of OX40 agonist ivuxolimab in advanced cancers. The protocol was immunoSEQ multiplex PCR, while the TCRdb copy is restricted to in-frame clones and leaves out a portion. The sample has 55,000 to 80,000 clones, less than 90% seen once; the top ten hold 6% to 9.5%. The sequencing used CD4+ or CD8+ T cells sorted from blood, collected in a trial of the OX40 agonist ivuxolimab. The receptors were sampled from an adult with an advanced solid tumor such as melanoma, head and neck, liver or kidney cancer. Both conserved end residues are part of each CDR3. The D gene is left open where the match is weak. The size field is filled for only some rows; it gives once, few, many or a size class.

>TRBV7-8|TRBD2|-|TRBJ2-1
TGTGCCAGCAGCTTAGTCGGAGCGGGAGGACCCTGTGAGCAGTTCTTC
CASSLVGAGGPCEQFF
>TRBV18|TRBD1|-|TRBJ1-3
TGTGCCAGCTCACCTGGGACAGCTGGAAACACCATATATTTT
CASSPGTAGNTIYF
>TRBV7-9|-|-|TRBJ2-7
TGTGCCAGCAGCCCCCAGAACAGGGTGATGTTTGGCGAGCAGTACTTC
CASSPQNRVMFGEQYF
>TRBV9|-|-|TRBJ1-2
TGTGCCAGCAGCGTAGGGCAGGGTAACTATGGCTACACCTTC
CASSVGQGNYGYTF
>TRBV5-4|TRBD1|-|TRBJ1-6
TGTGCCAGCAGCACGGGACAGGGGGCTGCTAATTCACCCCTCCACTTT
CASSTGQGAANSPLHF
>TRBV28|-|-|TRBJ2-7
TGTGCCAGCAGTTTAGATGGGCAGCCGATCTACGAGCAGTACTTC
CASSLDGQPIYEQYF
>TRBV7-2|-|-|TRBJ1-1
TGTGCCAGCAAGCCCAACCCTAACACTGAAGCTTTCTTT
CASKPNPNTEAFF
>TRBV11-2|-|-|TRBJ2-1
TGTGCCAGCAGCTTCGCCTTAGGACAGTCGCAGTTCTTC
CASSFALGQSQFF
>TRBV19|TRBD1|-|TRBJ2-4
TGTGCCAGTAGTGCAGGGGGCGCATGGGCCAAAAACATTCAGTACTTC
CASSAGGAWAKNIQYF
>TRBV7-2|-|-|TRBJ1-3
TGTGCCAGCAGCTTAGTTCGAGGAATCGGAAACACCATATATTTT
CASSLVRGIGNTIYF
>TRBV6-6|TRBD1|few|TRBJ2-1
TGTGCCAGCGGAACTGCGCGACAGGGGAACAATGAGCAGTTCTTC
CASGTARQGNNEQFF
>TRBV7-8|-|-|TRBJ2-7
TGTGCCAGCAGCTTCAGGACCGCCCCGTTTGGCGAGCAGTACTTC
CASSFRTAPFGEQYF
>TRBV7-9|-|once|TRBJ1-5
TGTGCCAGCAGCTCCACGCGCGCAACAGGGAATCTTAACCAGCCCCAGCATTTT
CASSSTRATGNLNQPQHF
>TRBV11-2|-|-|TRBJ2-3
TGTGCCAGCAGCTTTCGAGGGCGTGACACAGATACGCAGTATTTT
CASSFRGRDTDTQYF
>TRBV7-2|TRBD2|-|TRBJ2-1
TGTGCCAGCAGCTTCGGAGGTTCTGGGACTAGCGGGAGTAAGTATGAGCAGTTCTTC
CASSFGGSGTSGSKYEQFF
>TRBV6-5|-|once|TRBJ1-1
TGTGCCAGCGGCCGGGACTGGAACACTGAAGCTTTCTTT
CASGRDWNTEAFF
>TRBV18|TRBD1|once|TRBJ2-1
TGTGCCAGCTCCAGCGACAGGGCCTCCAATGAGCAGTTCTTC
CASSSDRASNEQFF
>TRBV28|-|-|TRBJ2-1
TGTGCCAGCGGCAGGACAGCCCCGCCTGAGCAGTTCTTC
CASGRTAPPEQFF
>TRBV7-9|-|-|TRBJ2-7
TGTGCCAGCAGCCCCAAACGAGTGGCCGCCTACGAGCAGTACTTC
CASSPKRVAAYEQYF
>TRBV6-1|-|-|TRBJ1-2
TGTGCCAGCAGTGATGAAGGGGGGCGAGGCTACACCTTC
CASSDEGGRGYTF
>TRBV10-3|-|-|TRBJ2-1
TGTGCCATCAGTGAGCTGCGGGGGCCCCACCTAGGGGAGCAGTTCTTC
CAISELRGPHLGEQFF
>TRBV19|-|-|TRBJ2-2
TGTGCCAGTAGTATAGAATGGGGAGGTTTCGGCGGGGAGCTGTTTTTT
CASSIEWGGFGGELFF
>TRBV7-6|-|-|TRBJ1-3
TGTGCCAGCAGCTCCATGGGGGACGGAAACACCATATATTTT
CASSSMGDGNTIYF
>TRBV7-2|-|once|TRBJ2-5
TGTGCCAGCAGCTTAGCATCAGGGGCCGAGACCCAGTACTTC
CASSLASGAETQYF
>TRBV5-1|-|many|TRBJ1-1
TGCGCCAGCAACGTTCCCGAAATGAACACTGAAGCTTTCTTT
CASNVPEMNTEAFF
>TRBV29-1|TRBD1|-|TRBJ2-1
TGCAGCGGTGGACAGGGGGCGAATGAGCAGTTCTTC
CSGGQGANEQFF
>TRBV4-1|TRBD2|-|TRBJ2-2
TGCGCCAGCAGCCAAGATTTGACTTTTGGGACTAGCGGGAGGAGGGCCGGGGAGCTGTTTTTT
CASSQDLTFGTSGRRAGELFF
>TRBV11-2|-|-|TRBJ2-1
TGTGCCAGCAAGGAGGGTCTCTCCTACAATGAGCAGTTCTTC
CASKEGLSYNEQFF
>TRBV5-1|TRBD1|-|TRBJ1-3
TGCGCCAGCAGCTTGCCGCCCAGGGGGCCTGGAAACACCATATATTTT
CASSLPPRGPGNTIYF
>TRBV5-6|TRBD1|-|TRBJ2-2
TGTGCCAGCAGACAGGGGATAAACACCGGGGAGCTGTTTTTT
CASRQGINTGELFF
>TRBV11-2|-|-|TRBJ1-1
TGTGCCAGCAGCTTAGATGAGGGGAACACTGAAGCTTTCTTT
CASSLDEGNTEAFF
>TRBV2|TRBD2|-|TRBJ2-2
TGTGCCAGCACGGGCCTAGCGGGGGTTACCGGGGAGCTGTTTTTT
CASTGLAGVTGELFF
>TRBV27|TRBD2|-|TRBJ2-7
TGTGCCAGCAGTCCTACAGGACTAGCGGGTATCCGAGAGCAGTACTTC
CASSPTGLAGIREQYF
>TRBV28|TRBD2|-|TRBJ2-2
TGTGCCAGCACTACGGGAGGCATAAAGACCGGGGAGCTGTTTTTT
CASTTGGIKTGELFF
>TRBV5-1|-|-|TRBJ1-1
TGCGCCAGCAGCTTGCCAGGGAACACTGAAGCTTTCTTT
CASSLPGNTEAFF
>TRBV10-3|-|-|TRBJ1-2
TGTGCCATCAGTGAAGTCAGGCCCAGGCGTGGCTACACCTTC
CAISEVRPRRGYTF
>TRBV7-8|-|-|TRBJ1-5
TGTGCCAGCAGCTTAGGTGGGGACGTACGCAATCAGCCCCAGCATTTT
CASSLGGDVRNQPQHF
>TRBV6-6|-|-|TRBJ1-2
TGTGCCAGCAGTTACACCCTAGGCAACGGCTATGGCTACACCTTC
CASSYTLGNGYGYTF
>TRBV14|-|once|TRBJ1-2
TGTGCCAGCAGCCGCCGCGACGCATACTATGGCTACACCTTC
CASSRRDAYYGYTF
>TRBV6-5|TRBD2|-|TRBJ2-5
TGTGCCAGCAGGAGGGAGGGACTACAAGAGACCCAGTACTTC
CASRREGLQETQYF
>TRBV14|TRBD1|once|TRBJ2-7
TGTGCCAGCAGCCCCCCGATAAGACAGGGGTTGCTCCGATCCTACGAGCAGTACTTC
CASSPPIRQGLLRSYEQYF
>TRBV6-5|TRBD1|-|TRBJ1-2
TGTGCCAGCAGAACCGGGACAGGGGGAGGCTACACCTTC
CASRTGTGGGYTF
>TRBV4-3|TRBD2|-|TRBJ2-4
TGCGCCAGCAGCCAGGCTGTAGCGGGAGGGAGAAAAAACATTCAGTACTTC
CASSQAVAGGRKNIQYF